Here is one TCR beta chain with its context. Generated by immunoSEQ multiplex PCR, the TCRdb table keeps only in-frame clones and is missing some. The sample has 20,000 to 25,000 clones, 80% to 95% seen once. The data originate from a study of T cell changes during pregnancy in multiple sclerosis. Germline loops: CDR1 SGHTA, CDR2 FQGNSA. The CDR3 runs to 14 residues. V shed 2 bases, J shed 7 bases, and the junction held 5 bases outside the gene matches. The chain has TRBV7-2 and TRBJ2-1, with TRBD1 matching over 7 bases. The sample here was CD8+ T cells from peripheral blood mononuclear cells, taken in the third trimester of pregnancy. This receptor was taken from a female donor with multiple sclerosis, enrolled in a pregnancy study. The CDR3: CASSLPGGTNEQFF. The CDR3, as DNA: TGTGCCAGCAGCTTACCAGGGGGTACAAATGAGCAGTTCTTC.